These T cell receptor beta chains were read from a single sample in a study of long-term antiretroviral therapy in people with HIV. Produced via immunoSEQ multiplex PCR; TCRdb's table is partial and in-frame only. The data contain 9,500 to 12,000 clones, roughly 89% of them singletons. Sequencing was performed on unsorted PBMCs, taken 0.2 years before starting antiretroviral therapy. The receptors here all came from a woman between 40 and 55 years old with HIV. The CDR3 runs from the conserved cysteine through the conserved F or W. D genes are given only for firm matches. The listing skips clone size in some rows; elsewhere it reads once, few, many or a size class.

size	D	V	J	CDR3	DNA
.	.	TRBV19	TRBJ1-5	CASGHYERTLGPQHF	TGTGCCAGTGGCCACTATGAGCGGACCCTAGGACCCCAGCATTTT
.	.	TRBV23-1	TRBJ1-3	CASSQTKGPSGNTIYF	TGCGCCAGCAGTCAGACAAAAGGCCCCTCTGGAAACACCATATATTTT
.	.	TRBV30	TRBJ2-3	CAWSVQVGGLDTQYF	TGTGCCTGGAGTGTACAGGTGGGGGGATTAGATACGCAGTATTTT
.	TRBD2	TRBV14	TRBJ2-1	CASSPLAGGPAQFF	TGTGCCAGCAGCCCACTAGCGGGGGGGCCGGCGCAGTTCTTC
.	TRBD1	TRBV9	TRBJ1-2	CASSVASTGGSANYGYTF	TGTGCCAGCAGCGTAGCTAGTACAGGGGGGTCAGCTAACTATGGCTACACCTTC
.	.	TRBV30	TRBJ1-1	CAWSVAGNTEAFF	TGTGCCTGGAGTGTAGCGGGAAACACTGAAGCTTTCTTT
.	TRBD1	TRBV2	TRBJ1-1	CASSLTGVAEAFF	TGTGCCAGCAGCCTAACAGGGGTGGCTGAAGCTTTCTTT
.	TRBD2	TRBV7-2	TRBJ2-2	CASSYSGGITGELFF	TGTGCCAGCAGCTATAGCGGGGGGATCACCGGGGAGCTGTTTTTT
.	.	TRBV30	TRBJ2-3	CAWRAGGSAGYTDTQYF	TGTGCCTGGAGAGCTGGAGGTTCGGCAGGCTACACAGATACGCAGTATTTT
.	TRBD2	TRBV13	TRBJ2-3	CASSVQRGADTQYF	TGTGCCAGCAGTGTTCAGCGGGGGGCAGATACGCAGTATTTT
.	TRBD2	TRBV9	TRBJ2-3	CASSVKAGGGTDTQYF	TGTGCCAGCAGCGTAAAGGCGGGGGGCGGTACAGATACGCAGTATTTT
.	.	TRBV4-1	TRBJ1-3	CASSQGAGIGGNTIYF	TGCGCCAGCAGCCAAGGGGCAGGGATAGGCGGAAACACCATATATTTT
.	TRBD1	TRBV5-1	TRBJ2-2	CASRTGTGNTGELFF	TGCGCCAGCAGGACCGGGACAGGGAACACCGGGGAGCTGTTTTTT
.	TRBD2	TRBV4-2	TRBJ2-3	CASSQDVTSGGAADTQYF	TGTGCCAGCAGCCAGGACGTGACTAGCGGGGGGGCCGCGGATACGCAGTATTTT
.	.	TRBV7-2	TRBJ2-3	CASSLNRAFGTDTQYF	TGTGCCAGCAGCCTGAACAGGGCGTTCGGCACAGATACGCAGTATTTT
few	TRBD1	TRBV2	TRBJ1-6	CASSEETGGTGSPLHF	TGTGCCAGCAGTGAAGAGACAGGGGGTACCGGGTCACCCCTCCACTTT
.	.	TRBV27	TRBJ2-1	CASRRVSTLDNEQFF	TGTGCCAGCAGACGTGTCTCGACGCTGGACAATGAGCAGTTCTTC
.	TRBD1	TRBV7-8	TRBJ1-5	CASSQKGQGFKPQHF	TGTGCCAGCAGCCAAAAGGGACAGGGCTTTAAGCCCCAGCATTTT
.	.	TRBV19	TRBJ1-2	CASSIVGINYGYTF	TGTGCCAGTAGTATAGTTGGCATTAACTATGGCTACACCTTC
.	TRBD2	TRBV27	TRBJ2-1	CASSSHGLATGFEQFF	TGTGCCAGCAGTTCACACGGACTAGCGACGGGGTTTGAGCAGTTCTTC
.	TRBD2	TRBV5-1	TRBJ2-3	CASSLATSGGAVADTQYF	TGCGCCAGCAGCTTGGCGACTAGCGGGGGGGCCGTGGCAGATACGCAGTATTTT
few	.	TRBV27	TRBJ1-5	CASSHQGENQPQHF	TGTGCCAGCAGTCATCAAGGGGAAAATCAGCCCCAGCATTTT
.	.	TRBV30	TRBJ1-1	CAWTQGGGARPAFF	TGTGCCTGGACTCAAGGTGGGGGGGCGCGGCCAGCTTTCTTT
.	.	TRBV6-5	TRBJ1-5	CASRSSRQTNQPQHF	TGTGCCAGTCGTTCGAGTAGGCAGACTAATCAGCCCCAGCATTTT
.	.	TRBV19	TRBJ1-5	CATRLAPGKGQYSNQPQHF	TGTGCCACCCGGCTGGCTCCAGGGAAGGGCCAGTATAGCAATCAGCCCCAGCATTTT
few	.	TRBV15	TRBJ1-2	CATSRPGLYSYGYTF	TGTGCCACCAGCAGACCCGGGTTATACTCCTATGGCTACACCTTC
once	.	TRBV7-9	TRBJ1-1	CASSLGGSTEAFF	TGTGCCAGCAGCTTGGGCGGGAGCACTGAAGCTTTCTTT
.	TRBD2	TRBV6-1	TRBJ2-4	CASSEDTGGRDIQYF	TGTGCCAGCAGTGAAGATACGGGGGGGCGTGACATTCAGTACTTC